The entry that follows covers one TCR beta chain sequence. Antigen specificity is unknown. The data were obtained in a study of CXCR3-negative and CXCR3-positive naive CD8 T cells. UMI-labeled TRB cDNA libraries were prepared by 5' RACE. TCRdb reprocessed the 5' RACE reads and stores each CDR3 protein as one record, lacking DNA. The table lists under 110,000 distinct CDR3 sequences. The germline CDR1 and CDR2 sequences are MNHNY and SVGAGI (reference sequence). The CDR3 length is 13 residues. Study observations and caveats: CXCR3-positive naive cells had TRB CDR3s that were more hydrophobic than CXCR3-negative naive cells had.

The sequenced sample was naive CXCR3+ CD8+ T cells from blood. As to subset: CD45RO-CCR7+CD27+CD95- naive CD8+ T cells expressing CXCR3 (TNR3+). The chain has TRBV6-6 and TRBJ2-1; without DNA, the TCRdb call of TRBD1 cannot be checked. This TCR was sampled from a human donor in good health. Some clones in this sample may be carry-over from other donors' samples. This CDR3 reads CASSYSTGNEQFF.